Below, 30 T cell receptor beta chains from the same sample are listed, as sequenced in a study of post-analysis software for immune sequencing data. General observations from the study: Controls showed lower frequencies than patients for several TRBV segments, and TRBV5-6, TRBV5-1 and TRBV20-1 were among these.

These receptors have no identified antigens. The TCR beta cDNA libraries carried unique molecular identifiers. TCRdb independently ran MiXCR on the PCR reads; one entry per CDR3 protein. This table has roughly 870,000 distinct CDR3 sequences, about 53% appearing once. The specimen sequenced was blood. These receptor sequences come from a girl between 5 and 17 years old with multiple sclerosis.

This clonotype was observed a few times. In nucleotides, the CDR3 is TGCGCCAGCAGCTTGGCCCAGACCTCACTTTACAATGAGCAGTTCTTC. Translating gives CASSLAQTSLYNEQFF. The rearrangement joins TRBV5-1 to TRBJ2-1; D remains unclear. V was trimmed by 0 bases and J by 4 bases, leaving 14 bases between them. The CDR3 loop spans 16 amino acids. Germline lookup yields CDR1 SGHRS and CDR2 YFSETQ.

DNA of the CDR3: TGTGCCATCAGTGAACAGTCTAGCGGCCAAGAGACCCAGTACTTC. Residues: CAISEQSSGQETQYF. V usage is TRBV10-3 and J usage is TRBJ2-5; 7 nucleotides match TRBD2. Per the germline V gene, CDR1 is ENHRY and CDR2 is SYGVKD. V gave up 3 bases and J gave up 1 base; unmatched junction bases: 5. The CDR3 runs 15 residues.

The table lists this clonotype with a few counts. The V gene is TRBV7-2, the J gene TRBJ1-4, with 7 bases that match TRBD1. The CDR3 runs 14 residues. The germline gives CDR1 SGHTA, CDR2 FQGNSA. Trimming at V came to 5 bases and at J to 3 bases, leaving 3 bases not matched to a gene. DNA of the CDR3: TGTGCCAGCAGCCCGACAGGGTCTAATGAAAAACTGTTTTTT. This translates into CASSPTGSNEKLFF.

In regard to this clonotype: One end of the junction does not line up with germline, which may come from a read error. The rearrangement joins TRBV29-1 to TRBJ2-1; D gene uncertain. The length of the CDR3 is 12 residues. The V gene's germline CDR1 is SQVTM and CDR2 ANQGSEA. The CDR3 reads CSAMTGNNKQFF. The DNA for the CDR3 is TGCAGCGCTATGACTGGAAACAATAAGCAGTTCTTC.

This clonotype was seen a handful of times. V and J are TRBV6-6 and TRBJ2-7; D is perhaps TRBD1 or TRBD2 (6 bases each). CDR1 MNHNY and CDR2 SVGAGI come from the germline V gene (reference sequence). The CDR3 covers 13 residues. V was cut by 5 bases and J by 0 bases, with 8 bases left in between. The CDR3 loop reads CASSKGGSYEQYF. The CDR3 nucleotides read TGTGCCAGCAGTAAGGGGGGCTCCTACGAGCAGTACTTC.

V and J are TRBV7-3 and TRBJ2-5; D is perhaps TRBD2 (5 bases). This CDR3 comprises 15 residues. Per germline, CDR1 SGHTA and CDR2 FQGTGA. V lost 1 base and J 4 bases, leaving 13 bases between the germline ends. The CDR3: CASSLRGRTGETQYF. In DNA, the CDR3 is TGTGCCAGCAGCTTAAGAGGGAGAACTGGAGAGACCCAGTACTTC.

This clonotype was observed a handful of times. This chain links TRBV4-2 with TRBJ2-3; the D is unclear. The germline gives CDR1 LGHNA, CDR2 YNFKEQ. Trimming removed 0 bases at V and 2 bases at J, with 6 bases between. The CDR3 loop spans 14 amino acids. The CDR3 sequence is CASSQEVFTDTQYF. In DNA form, the CDR3 reads TGTGCCAGCAGCCAAGAAGTTTTCACAGATACGCAGTATTTT.

The V call is TRBV7-9, the J call TRBJ1-2; 10 nucleotides match TRBD1. CDR3 length: 15 residues. The junction had 4 bases not matched to a gene; V was cut back by 3 bases and J by 3 bases. CDR1 and CDR2 (germline): SEHNR, FQNEAQ (reference sequence). The CDR3 region has the DNA TGTGCCAGCAGCTTCACGACAGGGGGCGACTATGGCTACACCTTC. Amino acid sequence: CASSFTTGGDYGYTF.

The chain employs TRBV7-3 and TRBJ2-3; D is unresolved. The V end lost 2 bases, the J end lost 4 bases, and 4 bases lay between the germline ends. Germline CDR1 reads SGHTA; CDR2 reads FQGTGA. The CDR3 sequence is 12 residues long. The CDR3: CASSLQPDTQYF. The CDR3 bases are TGTGCCAGCAGCTTACAACCAGATACGCAGTATTTT.

This chain links TRBV20-1 with TRBJ2-5; D remains unclear. Trimming left V 0 bases short and J 0 bases short, with 11 bases between. The CDR3 has 15 residues. Germline assignment: CDR1 DFQATT and CDR2 SNEGSKA (reference sequence). CDR3 DNA: TGCAGTGCTAGAGATCTCTCGACCTACCAAGAGACCCAGTACTTC. This gives the protein CSARDLSTYQETQYF.

The genes are TRBV12-3 or TRBV12-4 and TRBJ1-2; weak D call: TRBD1 (6 bases). V shed 7 bases and J shed 3 bases, with 9 bases lying between them. The CDR3 totals 12 residues. The CDR3 bases are TGTGCCAGCAAACGACAGGACTATGGCTACACCTTC. It yields the protein CASKRQDYGYTF.

The chain recombines TRBV9 with TRBJ2-3, with D possibly TRBD2 on 6 matching bases. The CDR3 spans 15 residues. Deletions cut 0 bases from V and 1 base from J, with 9 bases between. Germline assignment: CDR1 SGDLS and CDR2 YYNGEE. CDR3 sequence reads: CASSVVAARTDTQYF. The CDR3 region has the DNA TGTGCCAGCAGCGTAGTAGCGGCCCGCACAGATACGCAGTATTTT.

This clonotype was seen a few times. The gene calls are TRBV6-2 or TRBV6-3 and TRBJ2-6; no clear D gene. Trimming removed 3 bases from V and 0 bases from J, with 6 bases in between. Germline values: CDR1 MNHEY, CDR2 SVGEGT. The CDR3 runs 15 residues. CDR3 sequence: CASSYSLSGANVLTF. CDR3 DNA: TGTGCCAGCAGTTATAGCCTCTCTGGGGCCAACGTCCTGACTTTC.

The rearrangement links TRBV4-1 to TRBJ2-1; no reliable D call. In germline, CDR1 is MGHRA, CDR2 YSYEKL. The CDR3 sequence is 11 residues long. V lost 3 bases and J lost 10, with 7 bases in between. In DNA form, the CDR3 reads TGCGCCAGCAGCCAGACTTTCGAGCAGTTCTTC. This translates into CASSQTFEQFF.

The genes are TRBV6-1 and TRBJ2-7; TRBD2 matches 7 bases. There are 16 residues in the CDR3. With 8 bases clipped from V and 0 bases from J, the junction kept 13 bases outside the gene matches. Germline values: CDR1 MNHNS, CDR2 SASEGT. CDR3 residues: CASSFSSGWSSYEQYF. The CDR3 DNA reads as TGTGCCAGCTCCTTCTCTAGCGGATGGAGCTCCTACGAGCAGTACTTC.

The V call is TRBV6-6, the J call TRBJ2-5; either TRBD1 or TRBD2 may supply D (5 bases each). The germline V gene encodes CDR1 MNHNY and CDR2 SVGAGI (reference sequence). CDR3 length: 16 residues. V was pared by 2 bases and J by 3 bases, with 16 bases between. In nucleotides, the CDR3 is TGTGCCAGCAGTTACGACGGCTCAGGGAGAAAAGAGACCCAGTACTTC. Protein product: CASSYDGSGRKETQYF.

V gene TRBV18 combines with J gene TRBJ2-5; 8 bases are shared with TRBD2. There are 19 residues in the CDR3. Losses at the gene ends were 3 bases for V and 1 base for J; bases not matched to a gene: 16. Germline values: CDR1 KGHSH, CDR2 LQKENI. The DNA for the CDR3 is TGTGCCAGCTCACCGTCCCGGGGGCTAGCGGGCACTCTCCAAGAGACCCAGTACTTC. It yields the protein CASSPSRGLAGTLQETQYF.

This rearrangement joins TRBV12-3 or TRBV12-4 to TRBJ2-5, with 10 bases fitting TRBD1. The CDR3 covers 14 residues. V was pared by 7 bases and J by 4 bases, with 6 bases of the junction left unmatched. Written as DNA, the CDR3 is TGTGCCAGCACTGGACAGGGGGTCAGAGAGACCCAGTACTTC. Protein: CASTGQGVRETQYF.

The chain couples TRBV4-2 to TRBJ2-3, with D unclear. This CDR3 comprises 14 residues. V was shortened by 0 bases and J by 0 bases, with 4 bases between the two germline ends. CDR1 and CDR2 (germline): LGHNA, YNFKEQ. In DNA form, the CDR3 reads TGTGCCAGCAGCCAAGAGGGGAGCACAGATACGCAGTATTTT. Amino acid sequence: CASSQEGSTDTQYF.

V is TRBV14 and J is TRBJ2-7; D might be TRBD1 (5 bases). Germline V gene sequence: CDR1 SGHDN, CDR2 FVKESK. V was trimmed by 4 bases and J by 6 bases, leaving 16 bases between them. The CDR3 is 14 amino acids. The CDR3 spells CASSPRAVLIEQYF. Here the CDR3 DNA reads TGTGCCAGCAGCCCCAGGGCAGTCCTGATCGAGCAGTACTTC.

This clonotype was observed a handful of times. CDR3 sequence reads: CASRGPSSGANVLTF. The CDR3 region has the DNA TGTGCCAGCAGGGGACCGAGCTCTGGGGCCAACGTCCTGACTTTC. The chain uses TRBV2 and TRBJ2-6; D is tentatively TRBD1 or TRBD2 (5 bases each). The CDR3 sequence is 15 residues long. Trimming took off 6 bases at V and 0 bases at J, with 9 bases between the two ends. Germline CDR1 reads SNHLY; CDR2 reads FYNNEI.

The chain is built from TRBV12-3 or TRBV12-4 and TRBJ2-5, with 8 bases that match TRBD2. With V trimmed by 6 bases and J by 6 bases, 6 bases remained unmatched. CDR3 length: 13 residues. CDR3 in amino acids: CASSLGTSKTQYF. The CDR3 nucleotides are TGTGCCAGCAGCCTTGGGACTAGTAAGACCCAGTACTTC.

The chain is built from TRBV5-1 and TRBJ2-7; 8 bases match TRBD2. The CDR3 runs to 16 residues. After removal of 0 bases from V and 7 bases from J, the junction contained 12 bases not matched to a gene. Germline-derived CDR1 and CDR2 are SGHRS and YFSETQ. Here the CDR3 reads CASSLGVLAAVGEQYF. The CDR3 DNA reads TGCGCCAGCAGCTTGGGGGTACTAGCGGCCGTTGGAGAGCAGTACTTC.

This chain joins TRBV15 and TRBJ2-1; the match to TRBD1 covers 9 bases. Per the germline V gene, CDR1 is LNHNV and CDR2 is YYDKDF (reference sequence). Losses at the gene ends were 3 bases for V and 6 bases for J; bases not matched to a gene: 6. The length of the CDR3 is 15 residues. In nucleotides, the CDR3 is TGTGCCACCAGCAGCCGGGACAGGGTAGGCAATGAGCAGTTCTTC. Its protein is CATSSRDRVGNEQFF.

V usage is TRBV5-1 and J usage is TRBJ2-5; TRBD2 aligns across 11 bases. Per germline, CDR1 SGHRS and CDR2 YFSETQ. The CDR3 runs to 19 residues. Trimming cost V 0 bases and J 1 base; bases outside gene matches: 11. The CDR3 bases are TGCGCCAGCAGCTTGGTTCGAACTAGCGGGGGTGCTATCCAAGAGACCCAGTACTTC. Its protein product is CASSLVRTSGGAIQETQYF. Complete variable domain (other parts from reference TRBV5-1 and TRBJ2-5): KAGVTQTPRYLIKTRGQQVTLSCSPISGHRSVSWYQQTPGQGLQFLFEYFSETQRNKGNFPGRFSGRQFSNSRSEMNVSTLELGDSALYLCASSLVRTSGGAIQETQYFGPGTRLLVL.

This clonotype was seen more than once but under ten times. V usage is TRBV29-1 and J usage is TRBJ2-1, with D perhaps TRBD1 (6 bases). V was clipped by 1 base and J by 4 bases, with 14 bases between them. The CDR3 runs to 15 residues. Per the germline V gene, CDR1 is SQVTM and CDR2 is ANQGSEA. CDR3 loop: CSVEGSGVGYNEQFF. In DNA, the CDR3 is TGCAGCGTTGAAGGGTCAGGGGTCGGGTACAATGAGCAGTTCTTC.

The V call is TRBV24-1, the J call TRBJ2-5; 14 bases fit TRBD2. Germline CDR1 and CDR2: KGHDR and SFDVKD. The CDR3 contains 17 residues. V lost 5 bases, J lost 4 bases, and 8 bases stayed unmatched. The CDR3 bases are TGTGCCACCAGTGCCGGACTAGCGGGAGGCTTACGAGAGACCCAGTACTTC. Encoded protein: CATSAGLAGGLRETQYF.

In its sample, this clonotype was seen a few times. The J gene is TRBJ2-5, the V gene TRBV29-1, with D unclear. V gave up 5 bases and J gave up 3 bases, with 4 bases separating them. Germline V gives CDR1 SQVTM, CDR2 ANQGSEA. This CDR3 region has 10 residues. CDR3 in DNA: TGCAGCGTTTATGAAGAGACCCAGTACTTC. Protein sequence: CSVYEETQYF.

V and J are TRBV6-5 and TRBJ2-7, with D tentatively TRBD2 (6 bases). This CDR3 comprises 14 residues. In germline, CDR1 is MNHEY, CDR2 SVGAGI. V lost 3 bases, J lost 2 bases, and 11 bases lay in between. In DNA, the CDR3 is TGTGCCAGCAGTTATAGCGGTTCCCCCTACGAGCAGTACTTC. Translated: CASSYSGSPYEQYF.

This clonotype was counted only a few times. The chain combines TRBV7-2 with TRBJ2-1; the D gene is possibly TRBD2 (5 bases). The V gene's germline CDR1 is SGHTA and CDR2 FQGNSA. The CDR3 extends over 14 amino acids. V gave up 2 bases and J gave up 8 bases, with 13 bases separating them. In DNA, the CDR3 is TGTGCCAGCAGCTTAAGAGGACTTTCCCATGAGCAGTTCTTC. Residues: CASSLRGLSHEQFF.